Given below is one TCR beta chain in context. Its antigen is undetermined. One junction end does not reproduce the germline sequence, and a read error may be involved. Other nucleotide sequences in the sample specify the same CDR3. These data originate in a study of cytomegalovirus exposure and HLA in healthy donors. CDR3 length: 14 residues. Per the germline V gene, CDR1 is MNHEY and CDR2 is SVGAGI. Regarding the study as a whole: Per a later analysis, roughly 17,000 TCR beta sequences showed association with HLA alleles at 0.05 false discovery rate. Reports state that TCR beta sequences accurately predicted most subjects' HLA-A and HLA-B alleles. Upon later analysis, TCR association rates were observed to vary by HLA locus, being highest for DRB1 and lowest for HLA-C.

Use of 60 Vbeta and 13 Jbeta primers characterized the PCR. This table comes from immunoSEQ multiplex PCR, and its TCRdb copy is limited to in-frame clones, with some not included. The data contain around 180,000 clones, around 78% of them singletons. The sequence derives from a woman in her forties or fifties in good health and CMV-seropositive. V is TRBV6-5 and J is TRBJ1-1, with D maybe TRBD1 (5 bases). Sequenced sample: PBMCs. The CDR3 is CASSWGTLNTEAFF. CDR3 DNA sequence: TGTGCCAGCAGTTGGGGGACTTTGAACACTGAAGCCTTCTTT.